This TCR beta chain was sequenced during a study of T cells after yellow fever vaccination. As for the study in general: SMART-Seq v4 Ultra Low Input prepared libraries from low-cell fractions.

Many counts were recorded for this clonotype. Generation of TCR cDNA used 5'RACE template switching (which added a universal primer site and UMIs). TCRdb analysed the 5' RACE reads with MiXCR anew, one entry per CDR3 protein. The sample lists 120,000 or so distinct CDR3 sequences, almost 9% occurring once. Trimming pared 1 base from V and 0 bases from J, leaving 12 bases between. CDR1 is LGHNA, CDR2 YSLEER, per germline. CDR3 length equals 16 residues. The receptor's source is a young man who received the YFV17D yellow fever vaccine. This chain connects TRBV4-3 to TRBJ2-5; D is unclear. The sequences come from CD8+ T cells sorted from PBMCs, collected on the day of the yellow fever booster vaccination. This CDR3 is CASSQGRVLYQETQYF. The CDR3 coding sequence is TGCGCCAGCAGCCAAGGAAGGGTGTTGTACCAAGAGACCCAGTACTTC.